This T cell receptor beta chain was recorded in a study of shared clonotypes between healthy human individuals. Profiling relied on immunoSEQ multiplex PCR, and the TCRdb table lists in-frame clones only, not all of them. This table holds approximately 1,000,000 clones, roughly 80% found once. The CDR3 has 14 residues. Germline V gives CDR1 SGHTA, CDR2 FQGTGA. The germline V and J ends were trimmed by 2 bases and 0 bases, with 7 bases remaining between them. Study-level results: Sequencing depth was expected to influence donor clonotype sharing.

As regards this clone: Its cognate antigen is unknown. This sample includes further DNA sequences coding for the same CDR3.

What was sequenced was memory CD4+ T cells from PBMCs. Subset described: CD45RA-negative fraction. The source of this sequence is a man aged 18-30 years in good health. Some clones in this sample may be carry-over from other donors' samples. The chain recombines TRBV7-3 with TRBJ1-1; perhaps TRBD1 as D (5 bases). The CDR3 nucleotides are TGTGCCAGCAGCTTACAGGGAATGAACACTGAAGCTTTCTTT. Protein: CASSLQGMNTEAFF.